The 9 T cell receptor beta chains below come from one sample, sequenced in a study of shared clonotypes between healthy human individuals. Produced via immunoSEQ multiplex PCR; TCRdb's table is partial and in-frame only. Of nearly 500,000 clones listed, 70% to 80% are singletons. The material sequenced was PBMCs. The receptor source for this set is a woman aged 40 to 50 in good health. Some clones in this sample may be carry-over from other donors' samples.

The genes are TRBV5-1 and TRBJ2-3; TRBD2 might be the D (6 bases). V lost 0 bases and J 2 bases, leaving 13 bases between the germline ends. The CDR3 extends over 16 amino acids. Germline V gives CDR1 SGHRS, CDR2 YFSETQ. The CDR3 sequence is CASSLGLLAPTDTQYF. The DNA of the CDR3 is TGCGCCAGCAGCTTGGGCCTACTAGCTCCCACAGATACGCAGTATTTT.

The chain links TRBV19 to TRBJ2-7, with D perhaps matching TRBD1 (5 bases). Germline V lookup: CDR1 LNHDA, CDR2 SQIVND (reference sequence). The CDR3 covers 18 residues. The V end lost 5 bases, the J end lost 4 bases, and 27 bases lay between the germline ends. For the CDR3, the DNA is TGTGCCAGTAGTCCCCCCCGATACGCAGGGAAGGACGTTTACGAGCAGTACTTC. It translates to CASSPPRYAGKDVYEQYF.

The rearrangement uses TRBV30 and TRBJ2-7, with 12 positions matching TRBD1. V shed 1 base, J shed 5 bases, and the junction held 3 bases outside the gene matches. This CDR3 region has 14 residues. The V gene's germline CDR1 is GTSNPN and CDR2 SVGIG (reference sequence). Here the CDR3 reads CAWSGRDRGHEQYF. CDR3 DNA: TGTGCCTGGAGTGGCCGGGACAGGGGGCACGAGCAGTACTTC.

This clone was recorded many times. The chain joins TRBV9 to TRBJ2-1; TRBD1 agrees at 10 bases. This CDR3 is 18 amino acids long. Germline CDR1 is SGDLS and CDR2 is YYNGEE. The V gene end was trimmed by 1 base and the J gene end by 1 base; junction bases not matched to a gene: 8. The CDR3 protein is CASSVSTGTGVSYNEQFF. The CDR3 nucleotides read TGTGCCAGCAGCGTATCCACCGGGACAGGGGTTTCCTACAATGAGCAGTTCTTC.

This clone appeared many times. This chain connects TRBV27 to TRBJ2-1; TRBD2 matches at 9 bases. The J segment lost 10 bases and the V segment lost 6 bases, leaving 16 bases of the junction unmatched. Germline V gene lookup returns CDR1 MNHEY and CDR2 SMNVEV (reference sequence). The CDR3 covers 16 residues. The CDR3 DNA reads as TGTGCCAGCAGACCCCCAGCGGGAGGCCCTTTAAGGGAGCAGTTCTTC. It is translated as CASRPPAGGPLREQFF.

The table lists this clone with a count of one. The rearrangement uses TRBV4-2 and TRBJ2-5, with 15 bases that match TRBD2. This CDR3 spans 18 amino acids. V was pared by 3 bases and J by 5 bases, with 10 bases of the junction left unmatched. CDR1 and CDR2 (germline): LGHNA, YNFKEQ. CDR3: CASSHGTSGRLVEETQYF. The CDR3 nucleotides read TGTGCCAGCAGCCACGGGACTAGCGGGAGGCTTGTGGAGGAGACCCAGTACTTC.

The J gene is TRBJ2-1, the V gene TRBV11-2; 7 bases line up with TRBD2. Germline V gene data show CDR1 as SGHAT and CDR2 as FQNNGV. V dropped 4 bases and J dropped 9; count of bases not matched to a gene: 3. The CDR3 sequence is 12 residues long. The CDR3 loop is CASSYGGGEQFF. The CDR3 DNA sequence: TGTGCCAGCAGCTATGGCGGGGGTGAGCAGTTCTTC.

Of note for this clone: A much larger clone differs from this one at a single base, so this may be a read error. The same CDR3 is also encoded by other DNA sequences in this sample. This chain uses TRBV7-3 with TRBJ2-1, with 10 positions matching TRBD2. The length of the CDR3 is 15 residues. With V trimmed by 5 bases and J by 1 base, 2 bases remained unmatched. Per germline, CDR1 SGHTA and CDR2 FQGTGA. The CDR3 bases are TGTGCCAGCAGCCCTAGCGGGAGTTCCTACAATGAGCAGTTCTTC. This codes for CASSPSGSSYNEQFF.

The genes are TRBV19 and TRBJ1-5; 9 bases map to TRBD1. The V gene end was trimmed by 10 bases and the J gene end by 6 bases; junction bases not matched to a gene: 10. CDR3 size: 14 residues. Germline CDR1 and CDR2: LNHDA and SQIVND (reference sequence). CDR3 in amino acids: CATNPGTGLQPQHF. The CDR3 DNA is TGTGCCACGAATCCTGGGACAGGGCTTCAGCCCCAGCATTTT.